These T cell receptor beta chains were read from a single sample in a study of cytomegalovirus exposure and HLA in healthy donors. TCRdb keeps only in-frame clones here, not all; method: immunoSEQ multiplex PCR. The table records about 150,000 clones, 80% to 90% of them present only once. The sequencing input was PBMCs. These receptors all stem from a man aged 50 to 60 in good health and CMV-seropositive. CDR3s include the opening cysteine and the closing phenylalanine or tryptophan. The D gene is left open where the match is weak. Some rows have no size entry. The others give once, few or many, or a class for an expanded clone.

TRBV5-6	-	TRBJ2-5	-	CASSPFWGVTQYF	TGTGCCAGCAGCCCGTTCTGGGGGGTGACCCAGTACTTC
TRBV28	-	TRBJ2-2	-	CASSPGHLTGELFF	TGTGCCAGCAGTCCGGGACACCTCACCGGGGAGCTGTTTTTT
TRBV19	-	TRBJ2-3	-	CASSLSTDTQYF	TGTGCCAGTAGTCTGTCCACAGATACGCAGTATTTT
TRBV6-1	-	TRBJ2-7	TRBD1	CASSRGQGGSYEQYF	TGTGCCAGCAGTCGGGGACAGGGGGGTTCCTACGAGCAGTACTTC
TRBV10-1	once	TRBJ2-3	TRBD2	CASSESRLADGTDTQYF	TGCGCCAGCAGTGAGTCTAGACTAGCCGATGGCACAGATACGCAGTATTTT
TRBV11-2	-	TRBJ1-1	TRBD1	CASSVGQGVGTEAFF	TGTGCCAGCAGCGTAGGACAGGGAGTAGGAACTGAAGCTTTCTTT
TRBV18	-	TRBJ2-6	-	CASSLSVADHSGANVLTF	TGTGCCAGCTCACTATCTGTTGCAGATCACTCTGGGGCCAACGTCCTGACTTTC
TRBV10-1	-	TRBJ1-1	TRBD1	CASSDSGQGKKNTEAFF	TGCGCCAGCAGTGATTCGGGACAGGGGAAGAAGAACACTGAAGCTTTCTTT
TRBV30	-	TRBJ2-1	TRBD2	CAWSVRGLAGGPLPYNEQFF	TGTGCCTGGAGTGTACGAGGGCTTGCGGGAGGGCCCCTCCCCTACAATGAGCAGTTCTTC
TRBV6-6	-	TRBJ2-7	-	CASSYSRGSYEQYF	TGTGCCAGCAGTTACTCAAGGGGATCCTACGAGCAGTACTTC
TRBV30	-	TRBJ2-1	TRBD2	CAWMSTSGPRTYNEQFF	TGTGCCTGGATGTCTACTAGCGGTCCTAGAACCTACAATGAGCAGTTCTTC
TRBV10-3	-	TRBJ2-7	TRBD2	CAISEPSGTRAYEQYF	TGTGCCATCAGTGAGCCCTCCGGGACTAGAGCCTACGAGCAGTACTTC
TRBV2	-	TRBJ1-2	TRBD1	CASSAGDRSDYGYTF	TGTGCCAGCAGTGCGGGGGACAGGTCAGACTATGGCTACACCTTC
TRBV15	-	TRBJ1-5	-	CATSKPGGQPQHF	TGTGCCACCAGCAAACCGGGGGGTCAGCCCCAGCATTTT
TRBV5-4	-	TRBJ2-3	TRBD2	CASSLEGWRGATDTQYF	TGTGCCAGCAGCTTGGAGGGCTGGCGGGGGGCCACAGATACGCAGTATTTT
TRBV6-4	few	TRBJ2-1	TRBD2	CASSEAGDNEQFF	TGTGCCAGCAGTGAGGCGGGGGACAATGAGCAGTTCTTC
TRBV6-1	-	TRBJ1-5	-	CASSEVSGWNQPQHF	TGTGCCAGCAGTGAGGTTTCAGGTTGGAATCAGCCCCAGCATTTT
TRBV29-1	few	TRBJ2-1	TRBD2	CSVEDWGTSGSYNEQFF	TGCAGCGTTGAAGATTGGGGGACTAGCGGGAGCTACAATGAGCAGTTCTTC
TRBV30	once	TRBJ1-2	-	CASSQMRQAYGYTF	TGTGCCTCCTCACAGATGAGACAGGCCTATGGCTACACCTTC
TRBV2	-	TRBJ1-5	TRBD1	CASSGSPGTGAASNQPQHF	TGTGCCAGCAGTGGGTCCCCCGGGACAGGCGCCGCAAGCAATCAGCCCCAGCATTTT
TRBV18	-	TRBJ1-5	TRBD1	CASSRGQGSGPQHF	TGTGCCAGCTCACGAGGACAGGGGTCGGGGCCCCAGCATTTT
TRBV15	-	TRBJ1-5	-	CATSRDDRPNQPQHF	TGTGCCACCAGCAGAGATGACAGGCCCAATCAGCCCCAGCATTTT
TRBV5-8	-	TRBJ2-7	TRBD2	CASSLALGLAAYEQYF	TGTGCCAGCAGCTTGGCTCTCGGACTAGCGGCCTACGAGCAGTACTTC
TRBV6-5	-	TRBJ2-5	-	CASSLGPSGAQYF	TGTGCCAGCAGTTTGGGACCCTCGGGGGCCCAGTACTTC
TRBV19	-	TRBJ2-2	-	CASSPQRLGTGELFF	TGTGCCAGTAGTCCTCAGCGGCTGGGCACCGGGGAGCTGTTTTTT
TRBV6-6	-	TRBJ1-5	TRBD1	CASSFLHSTGDQPQHF	TGTGCCAGCAGTTTCCTCCACTCGACAGGGGACCAGCCCCAGCATTTT
TRBV7-3	-	TRBJ2-2	TRBD1	CASSRGTGGSGELFF	TGTGCCAGCAGCCGCGGGACAGGGGGCTCCGGGGAGCTGTTTTTT
TRBV5-1	-	TRBJ2-5	-	CASSPQGASQETQYF	TGCGCCAGCAGCCCACAGGGAGCCTCTCAAGAGACCCAGTACTTC
TRBV5-1	-	TRBJ2-2	-	CASRTGGELFF	TGCGCCAGCAGAACTGGCGGGGAGCTGTTTTTT
TRBV7-4	-	TRBJ1-1	-	CASSPQGHFCGQAFF	TGTGCCAGCAGCCCCCAGGGACACTTTTGCGGTCAAGCTTTCTTT
TRBV4-2	-	TRBJ2-5	TRBD2	CASSQTSGVQETQYF	TGTGCCAGCAGCCAAACTAGCGGGGTCCAAGAGACCCAGTACTTC
TRBV7-9	-	TRBJ1-1	-	CASSFSGYPEAFF	TGTGCCAGCAGCTTTAGCGGTTATCCTGAAGCTTTCTTT
TRBV7-3	-	TRBJ2-3	TRBD2	CASSSSGGATDTQYF	TGTGCCAGCAGCTCTAGCGGGGGGGCTACAGATACGCAGTATTTT
TRBV5-4	-	TRBJ1-1	TRBD1	CASSRTGVENTEAFF	TGTGCCAGCAGCCGGACAGGGGTGGAGAACACTGAAGCTTTCTTT
TRBV7-6	-	TRBJ2-2	-	CASSTSTGELFF	TGTGCCAGCAGCACTTCTACCGGGGAGCTGTTTTTT
TRBV15	-	TRBJ2-1	TRBD1	CATSIIPGTRDREGDEQFF	TGTGCCACCAGCATAATACCGGGGACCCGGGACAGGGAGGGAGATGAGCAGTTCTTC
TRBV4-2	once	TRBJ1-3	TRBD1	CASSQAQGVSGNTIYF	TGTGCCAGCAGCCAAGCCCAGGGGGTCTCTGGAAACACCATATATTTT
TRBV6-5	-	TRBJ2-1	TRBD1	CASIRQGADNEQFF	TGTGCCAGCATTAGACAGGGGGCGGACAATGAGCAGTTCTTC
TRBV19	-	TRBJ1-2	TRBD1	CASRGTVRYGYTF	TGTGCCAGTAGGGGGACAGTCAGGTATGGCTACACCTTC
TRBV15	-	TRBJ1-4	-	CATSRDRRGGEKLFF	TGTGCCACCAGCAGAGATAGGAGGGGAGGAGAAAAACTGTTTTTT
TRBV7-9	few	TRBJ2-5	-	CASSLGGGQETQYF	TGTGCCAGCAGCTTAGGTGGCGGGCAAGAGACCCAGTACTTC
TRBV6-1	-	TRBJ1-5	TRBD1	CASTTIQGPSWPQHF	TGTGCCAGCACCACGATACAGGGGCCCTCGTGGCCCCAGCATTTT
TRBV15	-	TRBJ1-1	-	CATSREGSLNTEAFF	TGTGCCACCAGCAGAGAGGGCAGCCTGAACACTGAAGCTTTCTTT
TRBV6-5	-	TRBJ1-4	TRBD1	CASKRQGGGEKLFF	TGTGCCAGCAAAAGACAGGGAGGAGGTGAAAAACTGTTTTTT
TRBV7-2	-	TRBJ2-3	-	CASSLRGSWGGLGDTQYF	TGTGCCAGCAGCTTGAGAGGGTCCTGGGGGGGGCTGGGGGATACGCAGTATTTT
TRBV9	-	TRBJ1-6	-	CASSATDNSPLHF	TGTGCCAGCAGCGCGACAGATAATTCACCCCTCCACTTT
TRBV7-9	-	TRBJ2-3	-	CASSHRVSTDTQYF	TGTGCCAGCAGCCACAGGGTTTCCACAGATACGCAGTATTTT
TRBV4-1	-	TRBJ2-3	TRBD1	CASSYRQGGTDTQYF	TGCGCCAGCAGCTACCGACAGGGGGGCACAGATACGCAGTATTTT